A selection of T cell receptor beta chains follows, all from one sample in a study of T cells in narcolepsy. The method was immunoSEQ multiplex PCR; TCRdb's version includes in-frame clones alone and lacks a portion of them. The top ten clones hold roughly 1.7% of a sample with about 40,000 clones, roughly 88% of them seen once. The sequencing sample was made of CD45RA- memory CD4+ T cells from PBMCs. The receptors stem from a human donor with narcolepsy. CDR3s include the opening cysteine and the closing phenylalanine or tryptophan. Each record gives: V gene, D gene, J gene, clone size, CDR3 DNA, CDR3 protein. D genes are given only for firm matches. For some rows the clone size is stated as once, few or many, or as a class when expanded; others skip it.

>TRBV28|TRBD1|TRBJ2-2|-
TGTGCCAGCAGTTCGGCCACGGGACAGGGAGGGTGGACCCGGGAGCTGTTTTTT
CASSSATGQGGWTRELFF
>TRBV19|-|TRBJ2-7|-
TGTGCCAGTAGTATAGGGGGGAGAAGAGGCTACGAGCAGTACTTC
CASSIGGRRGYEQYF
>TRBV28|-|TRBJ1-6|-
TGTGCCAGCATCACGGAGAGCTCCTATAATTCACCCCTCCACTTT
CASITESSYNSPLHF
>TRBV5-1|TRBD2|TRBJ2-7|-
TGCGCCAGCAGCTTGGAGACTAGCGGGGGGGCTACCTACGAGCAGTACTTC
CASSLETSGGATYEQYF
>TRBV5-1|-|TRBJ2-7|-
TGCGCCAGCAGCTTGGCCCCGGGATCGGGAGAGCAGTACTTC
CASSLAPGSGEQYF
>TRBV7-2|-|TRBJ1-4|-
TGTGCCAGCCGCCCAGGGAATAATGAAAAACTGTTTTTT
CASRPGNNEKLFF
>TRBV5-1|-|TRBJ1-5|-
TGCGCCAGCAGCTTGGTTAGCAATCAGCCCCAGCATTTT
CASSLVSNQPQHF
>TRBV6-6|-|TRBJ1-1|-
TGTGCCAGCACTCCCAGACGGGGTCTGGAGGGCACTGAAGCTTTCTTT
CASTPRRGLEGTEAFF
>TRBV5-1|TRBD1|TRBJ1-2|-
TGCGCCAGCAGCCCGCGACAGGGAACTAACTATGGCTACACCTTC
CASSPRQGTNYGYTF
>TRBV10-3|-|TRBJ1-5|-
TGTGCCATCAGTGGGACAGACAATCAGCCCCAGCATTTT
CAISGTDNQPQHF
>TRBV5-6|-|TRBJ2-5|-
TGTGCCAGCAGCGATTACAGGGTTGGGGAGACCCAGTACTTC
CASSDYRVGETQYF
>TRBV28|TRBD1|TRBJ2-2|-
TGTGCCAGCCGAGGGGGCGGGTACACCGGGGAGCTGTTTTTT
CASRGGGYTGELFF
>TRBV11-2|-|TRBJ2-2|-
TGTGCCAGCAGCTCTCGGACAGAGAACACCGGGGAGCTGTTTTTT
CASSSRTENTGELFF
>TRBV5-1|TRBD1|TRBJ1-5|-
TGCGCCAGCAGCTTGGAGGCACAAGGGGCAGGGGGTGACGATCAGCCCCAGCATTTT
CASSLEAQGAGGDDQPQHF
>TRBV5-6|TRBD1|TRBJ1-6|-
TGTGCCAGCACCGAAACAGGGGGCCGGAATTCACCCCTCCACTTT
CASTETGGRNSPLHF
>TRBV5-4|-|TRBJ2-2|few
TGTGCCAGCAGCTTAGCCGGGGAGCTGTTTTTT
CASSLAGELFF
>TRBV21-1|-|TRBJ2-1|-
TGTGCCAGCAGCACTCCCTCGGGACAGGGCTCCTACAATGAGCAGTTCTTC
CASSTPSGQGSYNEQFF
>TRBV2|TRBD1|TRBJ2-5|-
TGTGCCAGCAGTGAAGGACAGGGGCAAGAGACCCAGTACTTC
CASSEGQGQETQYF
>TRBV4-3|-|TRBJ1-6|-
TGCGCCAGCAGCCAAAAGGGCGGGTCACCCCTCCACTTT
CASSQKGGSPLHF
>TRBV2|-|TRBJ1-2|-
TGTGCCAGCAGTGAAGCGCGGTTTGGGGGAGCTAACTATGGCTACACCTTC
CASSEARFGGANYGYTF
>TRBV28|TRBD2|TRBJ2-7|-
TGTGCCAGCAGGCAAGGCGGGGGGCTTACCTACGAGCAGTACTTC
CASRQGGGLTYEQYF
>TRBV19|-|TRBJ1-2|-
TGTGCCAGTAGTCCCGGACCAGAGGGCGGCTACACCTTC
CASSPGPEGGYTF
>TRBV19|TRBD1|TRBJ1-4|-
TGTGCCAGTAGGATGGGACAGTTGGGTGAAAAACTGTTTTTT
CASRMGQLGEKLFF
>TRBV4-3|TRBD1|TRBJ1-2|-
TGCGCCAGCAGCCAAGATCCACAGGGGAGCTATGGCTACACCTTC
CASSQDPQGSYGYTF
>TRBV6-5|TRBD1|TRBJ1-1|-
TGTGCCAGCAGTTACTCGGGGACAGGGTTCACTGAAGCTTTCTTT
CASSYSGTGFTEAFF
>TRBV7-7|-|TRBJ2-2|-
TGTGCCAGCAGCTTAGAACAGGGAGTCGGGGAGCTGTTTTTT
CASSLEQGVGELFF
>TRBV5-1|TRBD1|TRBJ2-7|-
TGCGCCAGCAGCTTTGACAGGGGGTCCTACGAGCAGTACTTC
CASSFDRGSYEQYF
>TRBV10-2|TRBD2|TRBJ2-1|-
TGCGCCAGCAGCCAGCGGGGGGGCTTGAATGAGCAGTTCTTC
CASSQRGGLNEQFF
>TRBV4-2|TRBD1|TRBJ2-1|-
TGTGCCAGCAGCCAAGATCAGGACAGGAGCTCCTACAATGAGCAGTTCTTC
CASSQDQDRSSYNEQFF
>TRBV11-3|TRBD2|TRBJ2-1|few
TGTGCCAGCAGCTTAGGCGGGGGAGAGTACAATGAGCAGTTCTTC
CASSLGGGEYNEQFF
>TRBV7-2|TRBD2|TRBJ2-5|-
TGTGCCAGCAGGACTAGCGGGGGGGAAGAGACCCAGTACTTC
CASRTSGGEETQYF
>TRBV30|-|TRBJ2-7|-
TGTGCCTGGAGTGTCGACAGAGAATACGAGCAGTACTTC
CAWSVDREYEQYF